The source of this T cell receptor (beta chain) is a study of T cell repertoires in cytomegalovirus infection. Looking at the study overall: Epitope selection comprised recently identified HLA-C-restricted CMV epitopes and well-studied HLA-B-restricted CMV epitopes.

As to this clonotype: What it binds is unknown. A junction boundary mismatches the germline segment, possibly from a read error.

From the reads, TCRdb called clonotypes with MiXCR, one entry per CDR3 protein. Seen here are some 110,000 distinct CDR3 sequences, approximately 30% observed once, and the top ten hold about 54%. The CDR3 is 14 residues long. In germline, CDR1 is SGHRS, CDR2 YFSETQ. The sequenced sample was CD8+ T cells from cultured PBMCs, obtained from culture after CMV antigen stimulation. The V call is TRBV5-1, the J call TRBJ1-2; D gene unclear. The sequence derives from a human donor in good health (CMV status not recorded). Some clones in this sample may be carry-over from other donors' samples. CDR3 region: CANSPSGPSYGYTF. The CDR3 DNA is TGCGCCAACAGCCCATCTGGGCCCTCGTATGGCTACACCTTC.